This entry features one TCR beta chain sequence. The data belong to a study of T cell clonotyping in hematopoietic cell transplantation. The CDR3 loop spans 14 amino acids. Germline CDR1 reads SGHDT; CDR2 reads YYEEEE. V lost 0 bases and J 5 bases, leaving 11 bases between the germline ends. Only in-frame clones appear in the TCRdb table, and some are missing; sequencing was by immunoSEQ multiplex PCR. The table lists approximately 15,000 clones, more than 75% of them singletons, with 4% to 5% in the top ten. This rearrangement joins TRBV5-6 to TRBJ2-5; D may be TRBD1 (6 bases). This TCR was recovered from a male patient in his sixties or seventies who had an allogeneic stem cell transplant from a related donor, so the T cells may come from the graft donor. Some clones in this sample may be carry-over from other donors' samples. This specimen consisted of PBMCs, obtained 100 days after allogeneic stem cell transplant. The chain's CDR3 is CASSLVGARETQYF. CDR3 nucleotides: TGTGCCAGCAGCTTGGTGGGGGCAAGGGAGACCCAGTACTTC.